This T cell receptor beta chain was recovered during a study of OX40 agonist ivuxolimab in advanced cancers. V gave up 6 bases and J gave up 3 bases, with 11 bases separating them. Looked up from germline, CDR1 is MNHEY and CDR2 is SMNVEV (reference sequence). The CDR3 is 14 amino acids. This clone has more than one count but fewer than ten. This CDR3 is also generated by other DNA sequences in the sample. Assay used: immunoSEQ multiplex PCR; TCRdb lists only in-frame clones, some missing. The sample lists around 94,000 clones, roughly nine tenths occurring once. The clonotype originates from an adult with an advanced solid tumor such as melanoma, head and neck, liver or kidney cancer. The sequencing used CD4+ or CD8+ T cells sorted from blood, collected in a trial of the OX40 agonist ivuxolimab. The rearrangement joins TRBV27 to TRBJ2-2, with D possibly matching TRBD2 (6 bases). Here the CDR3 DNA reads TGTGCCAGCAGCCTGGGACTTTACACCGGGGAGCTGTTTTTT. It yields the protein CASSLGLYTGELFF.